This T cell receptor (beta chain) was obtained from a study of identical twins. Regarding the study as a whole: Abundant beta clonotypes from cord blood had fewer insertions, unlike memory repertoires, which showed none.

All donors were healthy Caucasians. The CDR3 covers 16 residues. Germline V gene sequence: CDR1 SGDLS, CDR2 YYNGEE. Trimming at V came to 4 bases and at J to 0 bases, leaving 3 bases not matched to a gene. This clonotype has at least ten counts. Its target is unknown. TCRdb re-called the 5' RACE reads through MiXCR, storing one row per CDR3 protein. Here the sample spans roughly 540,000 distinct CDR3 sequences, 22% being singletons. This sample also appeared in a second study, on T cells expressing NK-cell markers.

V usage is TRBV9 and J usage is TRBJ2-2; 10 nucleotides match TRBD2. This TCR derives from a woman aged 18-29 years in good health. Sequences were obtained from CD4+ T cells sorted from blood. Here the CDR3 DNA reads TGTGCCAGCAGCCATGGGACTAGCGCGAACACCGGGGAGCTGTTTTTT. Translated, it gives CASSHGTSANTGELFF.